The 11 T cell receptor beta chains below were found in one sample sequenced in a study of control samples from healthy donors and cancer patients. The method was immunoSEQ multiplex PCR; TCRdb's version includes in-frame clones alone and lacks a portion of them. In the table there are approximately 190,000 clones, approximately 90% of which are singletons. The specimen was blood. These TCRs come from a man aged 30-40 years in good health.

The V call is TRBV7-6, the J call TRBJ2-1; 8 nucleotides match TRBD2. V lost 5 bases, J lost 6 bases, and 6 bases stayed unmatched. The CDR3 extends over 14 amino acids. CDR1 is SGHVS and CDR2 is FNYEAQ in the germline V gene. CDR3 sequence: CASSRRLAPNEQFF. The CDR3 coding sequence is TGTGCCAGCAGCCGCCGACTAGCGCCCAATGAGCAGTTCTTC.

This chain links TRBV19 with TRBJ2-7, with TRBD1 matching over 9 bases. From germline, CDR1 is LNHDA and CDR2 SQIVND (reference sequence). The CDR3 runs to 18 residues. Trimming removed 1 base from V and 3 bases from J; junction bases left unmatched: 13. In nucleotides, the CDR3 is TGTGCCAGTAGTATAGGATATAACAGGGGGCGGGCCAGCTACGAGCAGTACTTC. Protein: CASSIGYNRGRASYEQYF.

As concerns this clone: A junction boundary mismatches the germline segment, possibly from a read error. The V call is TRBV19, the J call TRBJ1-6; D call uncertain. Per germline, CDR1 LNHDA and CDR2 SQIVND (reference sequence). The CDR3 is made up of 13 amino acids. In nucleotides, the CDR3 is TGTGCCAGTAGGATAGGGAGCAATTCACCCCTCCACTTT. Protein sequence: CASRIGSNSPLHF.

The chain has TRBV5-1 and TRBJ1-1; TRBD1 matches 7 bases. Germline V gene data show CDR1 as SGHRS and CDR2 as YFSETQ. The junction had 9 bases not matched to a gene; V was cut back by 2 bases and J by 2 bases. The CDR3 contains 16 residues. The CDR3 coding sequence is TGCGCCAGCAGCTTCCTTGAGGGACAGCCTAACACTGAAGCTTTCTTT. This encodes CASSFLEGQPNTEAFF.

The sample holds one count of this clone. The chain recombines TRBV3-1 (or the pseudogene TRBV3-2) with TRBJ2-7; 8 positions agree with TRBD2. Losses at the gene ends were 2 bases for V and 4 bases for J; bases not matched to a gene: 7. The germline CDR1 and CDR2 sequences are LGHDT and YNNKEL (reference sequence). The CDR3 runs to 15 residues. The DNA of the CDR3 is TGTGCCAGCAGCCAACCGGCGGGGGGCAAGTACGAGCAGTACTTC. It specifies CASSQPAGGKYEQYF.

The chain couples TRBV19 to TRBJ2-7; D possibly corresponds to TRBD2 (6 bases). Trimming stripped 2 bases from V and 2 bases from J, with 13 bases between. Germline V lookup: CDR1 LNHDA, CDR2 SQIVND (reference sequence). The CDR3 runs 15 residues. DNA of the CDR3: TGTGCCAGTAGTATACGCGTGGGCGGGACCTACGAGCAGTACTTC. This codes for CASSIRVGGTYEQYF.

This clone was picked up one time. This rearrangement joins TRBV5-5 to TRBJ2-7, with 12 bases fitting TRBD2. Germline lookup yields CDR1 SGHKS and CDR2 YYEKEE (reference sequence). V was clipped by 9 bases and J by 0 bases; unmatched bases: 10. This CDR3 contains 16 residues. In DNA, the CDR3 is TGTGCCACTGGACTAGCGGGGAGGTTTAGCTCCTACGAGCAGTACTTC. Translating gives CATGLAGRFSSYEQYF.

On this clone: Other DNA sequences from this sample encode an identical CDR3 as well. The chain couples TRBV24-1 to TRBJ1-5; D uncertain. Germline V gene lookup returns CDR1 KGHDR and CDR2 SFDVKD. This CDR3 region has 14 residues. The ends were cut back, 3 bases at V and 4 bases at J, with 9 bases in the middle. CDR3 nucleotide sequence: TGTGCCACCAGTGATCCGGGGTCAAATCAGCCCCAGCATTTT. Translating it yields CATSDPGSNQPQHF.

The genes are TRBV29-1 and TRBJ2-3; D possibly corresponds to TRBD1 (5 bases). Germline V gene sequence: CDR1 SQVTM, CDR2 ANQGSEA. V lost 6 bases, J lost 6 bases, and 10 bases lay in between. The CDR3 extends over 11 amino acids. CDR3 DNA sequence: TGCAGCGTCATGGACACGGATACGCAGTATTTT. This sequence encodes CSVMDTDTQYF.

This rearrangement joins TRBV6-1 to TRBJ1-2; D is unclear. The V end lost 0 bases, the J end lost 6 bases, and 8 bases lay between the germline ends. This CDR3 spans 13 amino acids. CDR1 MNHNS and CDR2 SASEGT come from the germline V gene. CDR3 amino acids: CASSEAGANGYTF. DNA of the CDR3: TGTGCCAGCAGTGAAGCTGGCGCCAATGGCTACACCTTC.

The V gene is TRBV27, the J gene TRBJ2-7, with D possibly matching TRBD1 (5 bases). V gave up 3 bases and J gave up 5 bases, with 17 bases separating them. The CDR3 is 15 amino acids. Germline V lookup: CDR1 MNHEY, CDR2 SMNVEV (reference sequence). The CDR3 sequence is CASSFSRDPFDEQYF. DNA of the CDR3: TGTGCCAGCAGTTTCTCCAGGGATCCCTTTGACGAGCAGTACTTC.